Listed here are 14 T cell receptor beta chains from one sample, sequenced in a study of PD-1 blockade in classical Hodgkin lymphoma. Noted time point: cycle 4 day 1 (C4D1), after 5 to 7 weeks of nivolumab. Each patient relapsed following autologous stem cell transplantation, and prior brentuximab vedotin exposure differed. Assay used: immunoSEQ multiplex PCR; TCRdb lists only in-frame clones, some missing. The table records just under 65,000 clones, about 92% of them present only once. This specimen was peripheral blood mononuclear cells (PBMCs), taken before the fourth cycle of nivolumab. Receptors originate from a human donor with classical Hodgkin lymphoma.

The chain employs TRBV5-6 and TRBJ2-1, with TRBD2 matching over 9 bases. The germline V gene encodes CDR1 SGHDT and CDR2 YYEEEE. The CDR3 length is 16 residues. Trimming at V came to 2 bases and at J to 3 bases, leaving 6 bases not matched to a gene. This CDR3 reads CASSFPSGEIYNEQFF. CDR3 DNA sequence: TGTGCCAGCAGCTTTCCTAGCGGGGAAATCTACAATGAGCAGTTCTTC.

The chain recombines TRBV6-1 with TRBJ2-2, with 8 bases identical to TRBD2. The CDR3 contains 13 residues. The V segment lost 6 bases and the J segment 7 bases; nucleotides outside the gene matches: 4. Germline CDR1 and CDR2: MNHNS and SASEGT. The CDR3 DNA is TGTGCCAGCAGAGCCGGGACTAGCGGGGAGCTGTTTTTT. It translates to CASRAGTSGELFF.

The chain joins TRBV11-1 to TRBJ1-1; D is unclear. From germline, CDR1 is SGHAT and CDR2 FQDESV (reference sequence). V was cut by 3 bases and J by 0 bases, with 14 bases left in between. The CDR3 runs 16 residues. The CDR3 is CASSFSLETLNTEAFF. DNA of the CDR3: TGTGCCAGCAGCTTCTCTCTGGAGACCCTGAACACTGAAGCTTTCTTT.

The CDR3 spells CASVWDRVNSPLHF. CDR3 bases: TGTGCCAGCGTCTGGGACAGGGTTAATTCACCCCTCCACTTT. The J gene is TRBJ1-6, the V gene TRBV6-1; 9 bases fit TRBD1. The V segment lost 8 bases and the J segment 6 bases; nucleotides outside the gene matches: 5. The CDR3 sequence is 14 residues long. Germline V gene sequence: CDR1 MNHNS, CDR2 SASEGT.

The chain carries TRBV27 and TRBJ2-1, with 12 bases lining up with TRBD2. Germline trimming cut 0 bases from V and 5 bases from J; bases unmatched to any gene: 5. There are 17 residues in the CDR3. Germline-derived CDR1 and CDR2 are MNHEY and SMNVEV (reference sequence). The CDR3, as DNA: TGTGCCAGCAGTTTATCCGGACTAGCGGGACACCACAATGAGCAGTTCTTC. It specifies CASSLSGLAGHHNEQFF.

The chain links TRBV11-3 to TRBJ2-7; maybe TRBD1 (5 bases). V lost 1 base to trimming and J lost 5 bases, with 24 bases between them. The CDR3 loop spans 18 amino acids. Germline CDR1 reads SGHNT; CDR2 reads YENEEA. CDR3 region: CASSLASAATESRDEQYF. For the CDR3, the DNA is TGTGCCAGCAGCTTAGCGTCCGCCGCGACAGAGAGTCGAGACGAGCAGTACTTC.

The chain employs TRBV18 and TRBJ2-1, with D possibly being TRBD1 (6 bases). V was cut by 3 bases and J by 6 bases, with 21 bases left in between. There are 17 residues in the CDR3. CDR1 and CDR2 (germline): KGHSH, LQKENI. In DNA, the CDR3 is TGTGCCAGCTCACCGGGCTGGGGGCAGTCAATAACCAATGAGCAGTTCTTC. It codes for CASSPGWGQSITNEQFF.

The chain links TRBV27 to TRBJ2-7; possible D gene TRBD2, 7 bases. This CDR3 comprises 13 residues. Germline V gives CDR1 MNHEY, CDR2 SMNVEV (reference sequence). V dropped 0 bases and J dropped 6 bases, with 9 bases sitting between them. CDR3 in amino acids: CASSLSGGGEQYF. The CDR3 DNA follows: TGTGCCAGCAGTTTATCAGGGGGGGGCGAGCAGTACTTC.

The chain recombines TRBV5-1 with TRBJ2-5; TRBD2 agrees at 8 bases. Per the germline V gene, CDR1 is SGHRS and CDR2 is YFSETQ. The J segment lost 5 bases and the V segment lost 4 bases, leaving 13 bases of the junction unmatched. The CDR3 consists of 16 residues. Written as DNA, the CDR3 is TGCGCCAGCAGCCCTACTAGCGGAGTGGCTTCGGAGACCCAGTACTTC. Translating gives CASSPTSGVASETQYF.

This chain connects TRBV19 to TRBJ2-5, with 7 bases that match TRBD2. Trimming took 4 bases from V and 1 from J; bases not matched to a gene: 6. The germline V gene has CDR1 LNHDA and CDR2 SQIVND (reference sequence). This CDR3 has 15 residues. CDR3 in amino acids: CASSTTSAIQETQYF. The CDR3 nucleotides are TGTGCCAGTAGTACAACTAGCGCGATCCAAGAGACCCAGTACTTC.

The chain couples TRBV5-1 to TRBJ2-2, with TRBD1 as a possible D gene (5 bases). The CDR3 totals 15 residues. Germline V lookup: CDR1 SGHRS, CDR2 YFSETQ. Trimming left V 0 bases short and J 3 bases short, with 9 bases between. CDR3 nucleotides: TGCGCCAGCAGCTTGGAGGGGTTCGACACCGGGGAGCTGTTTTTT. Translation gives CASSLEGFDTGELFF. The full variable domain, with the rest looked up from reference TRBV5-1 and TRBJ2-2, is KAGVTQTPRYLIKTRGQQVTLSCSPISGHRSVSWYQQTPGQGLQFLFEYFSETQRNKGNFPGRFSGRQFSNSRSEMNVSTLELGDSALYLCASSLEGFDTGELFFGEGSRLTVL.

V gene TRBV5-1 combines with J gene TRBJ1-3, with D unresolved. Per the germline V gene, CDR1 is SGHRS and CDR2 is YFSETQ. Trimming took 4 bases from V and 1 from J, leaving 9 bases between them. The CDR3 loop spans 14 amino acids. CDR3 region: CASSPGSSGNTIYF. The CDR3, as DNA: TGCGCCAGCAGCCCAGGCTCTTCTGGAAACACCATATATTTT.

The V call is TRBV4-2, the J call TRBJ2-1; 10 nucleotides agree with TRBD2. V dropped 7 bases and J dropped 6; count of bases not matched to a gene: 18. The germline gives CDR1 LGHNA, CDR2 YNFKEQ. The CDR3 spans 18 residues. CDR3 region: CASKPSAGHSGRSNEQFF. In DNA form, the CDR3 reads TGTGCCAGCAAGCCAAGTGCGGGCCATAGCGGGAGGTCCAATGAGCAGTTCTTC.

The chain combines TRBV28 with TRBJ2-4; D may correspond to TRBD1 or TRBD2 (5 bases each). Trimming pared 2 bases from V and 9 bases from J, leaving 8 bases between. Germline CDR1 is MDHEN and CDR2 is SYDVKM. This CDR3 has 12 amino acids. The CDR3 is CASSLRGAIQYF. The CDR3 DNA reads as TGTGCCAGCAGTTTAAGGGGAGCCATTCAGTACTTC.